Listed here are 10 T cell receptor beta chains from one sample, sequenced in a study of T cell responses to AZD1222 COVID-19 vaccine. Sequenced by immunoSEQ multiplex PCR; TCRdb stores in-frame clones only, minus some. The sample lists roughly 150,000 clones; about 93% were seen once. The sample was peripheral blood, taken on day 0 of AZD1222 vaccination. The receptor set was obtained from an adult in good health.

Concerning this clone: Because the CDR3's place on the DNA is in doubt, the DNA is left out and the CDR3 is given as listed by TCRdb. The CDR3 protein is CASSTSSSGRAGNEQFF. V usage is TRBV2 and J usage is TRBJ2-1; the tabulated D call, TRBD2, remains unverified against the DNA. 17 amino acids form the CDR3, both terminal residues included. CDR1 SNHLY and CDR2 FYNNEI come from the germline V gene.

The rearrangement links TRBV2 to TRBJ2-1; D is tentatively TRBD1 or TRBD2 (6 bases each). The CDR3 runs to 14 residues. The germline V and J ends were trimmed by 6 bases and 2 bases, with 11 bases remaining between them. The germline V gene encodes CDR1 SNHLY and CDR2 FYNNEI. CDR3 coding DNA: TGTGCCAGCAGGGTGGAGGGGGCCTACAATGAGCAGTTCTTC. Translated: CASRVEGAYNEQFF.

The chain employs TRBV5-1 and TRBJ1-2; D is ambiguous. Germline CDR1 is SGHRS and CDR2 is YFSETQ. The CDR3 loop spans 19 amino acids. With 2 bases removed from V and 1 base from J, the gap between germline ends came to 24 bases. CDR3 DNA: TGCGCCAGCAGCTTTCTACCCATTTCACTTGAGCTGGGTAACTATGGCTACACCTTC. Protein product: CASSFLPISLELGNYGYTF.

This clone was detected once. This sequence joins TRBV7-9 and TRBJ1-2, with TRBD1 matching over 8 bases. V trimming: 1 base; J trimming: 6 bases; junction bases outside the gene matches: 4. There are 14 residues in the CDR3. From germline, CDR1 is SEHNR and CDR2 FQNEAQ (reference sequence). The CDR3 is CASSLGRGLDGYTF. The CDR3 DNA is TGTGCCAGCAGCTTAGGCAGGGGGCTAGATGGCTACACCTTC.

This clone came up once. For the CDR3, the DNA is TGTGCCAGCTCACCACCGGGGGGGAATGAGAACACTGAAGCTTTCTTT. Translated, it gives CASSPPGGNENTEAFF. V and J are TRBV18 and TRBJ1-1, with D perhaps matching TRBD1 (5 bases). Germline CDR1 KGHSH, CDR2 LQKENI. The CDR3 is 16 residues long. V lost 0 bases, J lost 1 base, and 12 bases lay in between.

CDR3 DNA: TGTGCCAGCAGCGCCAACCCTGACAATGAGCAGTTCTTC. It encodes CASSANPDNEQFF. The chain uses TRBV9 and TRBJ2-1; D not resolved. Germline V CDR1 and CDR2: SGDLS, YYNGEE. V was pared by 3 bases and J by 5 bases, with 9 bases between. The CDR3 spans 13 residues.

The CDR3 sequence: CASSVSGAGETQYF. The CDR3 DNA sequence: TGTGCCAGCAGCGTCAGCGGGGCAGGAGAGACCCAGTACTTC. This chain links TRBV9 with TRBJ2-5; 7 bases align to TRBD2. CDR1 and CDR2 from the germline V gene are SGDLS and YYNGEE. CDR3 size: 14 residues. The J segment lost 4 bases and the V segment lost 2 bases, leaving 5 bases of the junction unmatched.

This chain uses TRBV9 with TRBJ2-1; D unclear. Looked up from germline, CDR1 is SGDLS and CDR2 is YYNGEE. The CDR3 has 16 amino acids. V lost 0 bases and J lost 6, with 16 bases in between. CDR3 nucleotide sequence: TGTGCCAGCAGCGTAGTGGGCAGTCTTTATCCCAATGAGCAGTTCTTC. Amino acid sequence: CASSVVGSLYPNEQFF.

Only a few counts were recorded for this clone. The rearrangement links TRBV24-1 to TRBJ2-7; D is unresolved. CDR1 is KGHDR, CDR2 SFDVKD, per germline. Trimming pared 5 bases from V and 1 base from J, leaving 5 bases between. The CDR3 runs to 12 residues. The CDR3 loop reads CATSGDSYEQYF. Here the CDR3 DNA reads TGTGCCACCAGTGGAGATTCCTACGAGCAGTACTTC.

V and J are TRBV10-2 and TRBJ2-3; the D is unclear. This CDR3 region has 14 residues. Per the germline V gene, CDR1 is WSHSY and CDR2 is SAAADI. Trimming took 4 bases from V and 2 from J, leaving 10 bases between them. CDR3 DNA: TGCGCCAGCAGTGTGTTCGGCTACACAGATACGCAGTATTTT. Translation gives CASSVFGYTDTQYF.